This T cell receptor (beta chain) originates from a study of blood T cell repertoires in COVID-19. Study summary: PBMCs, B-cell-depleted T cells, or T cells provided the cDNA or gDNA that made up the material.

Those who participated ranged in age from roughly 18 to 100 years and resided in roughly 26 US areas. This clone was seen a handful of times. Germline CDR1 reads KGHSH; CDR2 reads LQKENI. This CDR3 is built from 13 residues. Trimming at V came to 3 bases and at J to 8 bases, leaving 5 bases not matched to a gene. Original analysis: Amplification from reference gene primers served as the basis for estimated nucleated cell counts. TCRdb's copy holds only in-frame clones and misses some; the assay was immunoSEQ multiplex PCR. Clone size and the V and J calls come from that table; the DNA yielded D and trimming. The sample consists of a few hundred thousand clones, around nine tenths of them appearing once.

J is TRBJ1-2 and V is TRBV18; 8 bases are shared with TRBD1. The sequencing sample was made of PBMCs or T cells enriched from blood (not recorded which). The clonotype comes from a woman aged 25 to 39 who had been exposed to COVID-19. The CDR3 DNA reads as TGTGCCAGCTCACCCGGACAGGGTTTAGGCTACACCTTC. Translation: CASSPGQGLGYTF.